This T cell receptor (beta chain) is drawn from a study of blood T cell repertoires in COVID-19 (dated by TCRdb to between 2020 and 2021). Study-wide context: Samples covering the acute and convalescent phases of COVID-19 were provided by collaborators in the United States, Italy and Spain. Nearly every sample came with metadata listing a de-identified subject ID, COVID-19 status, age in years and sex. Subjects who had been exposed to COVID-19, were actively infected with it, or had recovered from it provided the deeply sampled blood TCRbeta repertoires that made up the dataset. Where HLA class I and class II types were available, the types were taken from metadata supplied by the sample provider, not from assay-based typing. The samples were drawn from the first 160 participants of the ongoing ImmuneRACE study and from 950 to 1,500 subjects provided by 6 global collaborators. The prospective study material was composed of cDNA or gDNA derived from T cells, B-cell-depleted T cells, or PBMCs. The repertoires were released in a freely available public database intended as a resource for research on the immune response to SARS-CoV-2. The research as a whole found: How much clinical and demographic metadata was included differed by source and by participant, and the metadata was provided uncurated.

The germline V gene sets CDR1 to LGHNA and CDR2 to YNFKEQ. The trim is 1 base for V and 2 bases for J, with a gap of 9 bases between the germline ends. The CDR3, from cysteine to phenylalanine, totals 14 residues. The sequence is cut down to CDR3 DNA, 42 bases in frame from base 1. Participants in the prospective study were aged about 18 to 95 years, lived in 20 to 30 United States geographic areas, and enrolled through a virtual design. In the prospective study, participants were assigned to cohorts based on the clinical history participants reported in a screening survey and a study questionnaire. Each participant in the prospective study had whole blood, serum and a nasopharyngeal or oropharyngeal swab collected by mobile phlebotomists. Prospective study participants could optionally give additional blood draws and questionnaires over an approximately two-month period. Blood samples from the prospective study were shipped frozen or at room temperature prior to DNA extraction.

TCRbeta CDR3 regions were amplified from genomic DNA using the immunoSEQ Assay, a bias-controlled multiplex PCR. In the authors' own workflow: The number of nucleated cells in each sample was estimated from the amplification of reference gene primers within the assay. To quantify the absolute abundance of each unique TCRbeta CDR3 rearrangement, sequence reads were collapsed and filtered. For each sample, productive Simpson clonality was calculated as the square root of Simpson's diversity index over productive rearrangements. TCRdb retrieved this table from immuneACCESS and kept in-frame rearrangements only. Not all clones are present; in checked studies, unresolved V genes account for under half, and no reason is known for the remainder. V and J calls and clone size are as listed in that table; D and trimming were resolved from the DNA. Here the sample has under 350,000 clones; 65% to 90% occur a single time. The top ten constitute around 4.4% of the sample.

Points on this clone: Its antigen target is currently unknown. No base quality values were provided; no much bigger clone lies one nucleotide off.

The TCR comes from a woman between 35 and 50 years old with acute COVID-19. Recombination joined TRBV4-2 with TRBJ2-7; no D gene is confidently identified. The sample was PBMCs or T cells enriched from blood (not recorded which). The CDR3 protein: CASSQARQPYEQYF. The DNA sequence reads TGTGCCAGCAGCCAAGCCAGGCAGCCCTACGAGCAGTACTTC.